These T cell receptor gamma chains were read from a single sample in a study of Vδ1+ human thymocytes. TCRdb reprocessed the multiplex PCR reads through CATT. The sample carries around 30,000 gamma-chain clones, more than 15% recorded once. The specimen sequenced was Vdelta1+ gamma-delta thymocytes from the thymus. The receptors shown here come from a boy less than two years old who had congenital heart surgery. CDR3s include the opening cysteine and the closing phenylalanine or tryptophan. The order of the fields is J gene, V gene, clone size, CDR3 DNA, CDR3 protein. The size field is filled for only some rows; it gives once, few, many or a size class.

J: TRGJ1/TRGJ2; V: TRGV4; size: .; DNA: TGTGCCACCTGGGACGGGTGGAGATATAAGAAACTCTTT; CDR3: CATWDGWRYKKLF
J: TRGJ1/TRGJ2; V: TRGV2; size: .; DNA: TGTGCCACCTGGGACGGGCCTTTGTATTATAAGAAACTCTTT; CDR3: CATWDGPLYYKKLF
J: TRGJ1/TRGJ2; V: TRGV8; size: few; DNA: TGTGCCACCTGGGATACAATTTATTATAAGAAACTCTTT; CDR3: CATWDTIYYKKLF
J: TRGJ1/TRGJ2; V: TRGV3; size: .; DNA: TGTGCCACCTGGGACAGGCTAATTAAAAAGAAACTCTTT; CDR3: CATWDRLIKKKLF
J: TRGJ1/TRGJ2; V: TRGV9; size: .; DNA: TGTGCCTTGTGGACCAAGGATTATAAGAAACTCTTT; CDR3: CALWTKDYKKLF
J: TRGJ1/TRGJ2; V: TRGV4; size: few; DNA: TGTGCCACCTGGGATGGGTCCGATAAGAAACTCTTT; CDR3: CATWDGSDKKLF
J: TRGJ1/TRGJ2; V: TRGV9; size: .; DNA: TGTGCCTTGTGGGAGTCACCTAATTATTATAAGAAACTCTTT; CDR3: CALWESPNYYKKLF
J: TRGJ1/TRGJ2; V: TRGV4; size: .; DNA: TGTGCCACCTGGGGCCCTCGGGTGGATAAGAAACTCTTC; CDR3: CATWGPRVDKKLF
J: TRGJ1/TRGJ2; V: TRGV4; size: few; DNA: TGTGCCACCTGGGATGTCCGCATGAATTATTATAAGAAACTCTTT; CDR3: CATWDVRMNYYKKLF
J: TRGJ1/TRGJ2; V: TRGV9; size: few; DNA: TGTGCCTTGTGGGAGCTTTATAAGAAACTCTTT; CDR3: CALWELYKKLF
J: TRGJP1; V: TRGV9; size: .; DNA: TGTGCCTTGTGGGAGGGGGCTTATACCACTGGTTGGTTAAAGATATTT; CDR3: CALWEGAYTTGWLKIF
J: TRGJ1/TRGJ2; V: TRGV8; size: .; DNA: TGTGCCACCTGGGATGGAGGACATTATAAGAAACTCTTT; CDR3: CATWDGGHYKKLF
J: TRGJ1/TRGJ2; V: TRGV4; size: medium-sized; DNA: TGTGCCACCTGGGTCTATTATTATAAGAAACTCTTT; CDR3: CATWVYYYKKLF
J: TRGJ1/TRGJ2; V: TRGV9; size: .; DNA: TGTGCCTTGTGGGAGGTGCCCGCTTATAAGAAACTCTTT; CDR3: CALWEVPAYKKLF
J: TRGJ1/TRGJ2; V: TRGV2; size: few; DNA: TGTGCCACCTGGGACGGGCTGGGCCTCCTTTATTATAAGAAACTCTTT; CDR3: CATWDGLGLLYYKKLF
J: TRGJ1/TRGJ2; V: TRGV5; size: few; DNA: TGTGCCACCTGGGACCGCCTAATTTATTATAAGAAACTCTTT; CDR3: CATWDRLIYYKKLF
J: TRGJP2; V: TRGV9; size: .; DNA: TGTGCCTTGTGGGAGGTGACCTTAGGTAGTGATTGGATCAAGACGTTT; CDR3: CALWEVTLGSDWIKTF
J: TRGJ1/TRGJ2; V: TRGV5; size: few; DNA: TGTGCCACCTGGGACAGGCCGAGGAGGTATAAGAAACTCTTT; CDR3: CATWDRPRRYKKLF
J: TRGJ1/TRGJ2; V: TRGV8; size: .; DNA: TGTGCCACCTGGGATCAGCTGGATTATAAGAAACTCTTT; CDR3: CATWDQLDYKKLF
J: TRGJ1/TRGJ2; V: TRGV4; size: .; DNA: TGTGCCACCTGGGATGAGATACACTCTTATTATAAGAAACTCTTT; CDR3: CATWDEIHSYYKKLF
J: TRGJP1; V: TRGV4; size: .; DNA: TGTGCCACCTGGGACGGGCCCCGGTATACCACTGGTTGGTTCAAGATATTT; CDR3: CATWDGPRYTTGWFKIF
J: TRGJP2; V: TRGV5; size: few; DNA: TGTGCCACCTGGGAGGGTGATTGGATCAAGACGTTT; CDR3: CATWEGDWIKTF
J: TRGJ1/TRGJ2; V: TRGV9; size: few; DNA: TGTGCCTTGAGATATTATAAGAAACTCTTT; CDR3: CALRYYKKLF
J: TRGJ1/TRGJ2; V: TRGV9; size: .; DNA: TGTGCCTTGTGGGAGGTGCGTCCCGATTATTATAAGAAACTCTTT; CDR3: CALWEVRPDYYKKLF
J: TRGJP1; V: TRGV9; size: few; DNA: TGTGCCTTGTGGGAGGTGCGGCAAACCACTGGTTGGTTCAAGATATTT; CDR3: CALWEVRQTTGWFKIF
J: TRGJ1/TRGJ2; V: TRGV5; size: few; DNA: TGTGCCACCTGGGACATGATAGGGGAGAAACTCTTT; CDR3: CATWDMIGEKLF
J: TRGJ1/TRGJ2; V: TRGV3; size: .; DNA: TGTGCCACCTGGGACAGGTCCCAACATTATTATAAGAAACTCTTT; CDR3: CATWDRSQHYYKKLF
J: TRGJ1/TRGJ2; V: TRGV9; size: .; DNA: TGTGCCTTGTGGGGAAGGAATTATTATAAGAAACTCTTT; CDR3: CALWGRNYYKKLF
J: TRGJP; V: TRGV9; size: once; DNA: TGTGCCTTGTGGGAGGTTATGGAGTTGGGCAAAAAAATCAAGGTATTT; CDR3: CALWEVMELGKKIKVF
J: TRGJ1/TRGJ2; V: TRGV9; size: .; DNA: TGTGCCTTGTGGGGGCGCAATAAGAAACTCTTT; CDR3: CALWGRNKKLF
J: TRGJ1/TRGJ2; V: TRGV5; size: .; DNA: TGTGCCACCTGGGACAGGCTCAGACGCCGTAAGAAACTCTTT; CDR3: CATWDRLRRRKKLF
J: TRGJP2; V: TRGV4; size: .; DNA: TGTGCCACCTGGGGTGGGGGGCGTTGGATCAAGACGTTT; CDR3: CATWGGGRWIKTF
J: TRGJ1/TRGJ2; V: TRGV2; size: medium-sized; DNA: TGTGCCACCTGGGACGGACCCAAGAAACTCTTT; CDR3: CATWDGPKKLF
J: TRGJ1/TRGJ2; V: TRGV3; size: .; DNA: TGTGCCACCTGGGACAGGCAGGTGGGATATTATAAGAAACTCTTT; CDR3: CATWDRQVGYYKKLF
J: TRGJ1/TRGJ2; V: TRGV5; size: few; DNA: TGTGCCACCTGGGACAGGCCGATCTATAAGAAACTCTTT; CDR3: CATWDRPIYKKLF
J: TRGJP1; V: TRGV2; size: .; DNA: TGTGCCACTTGGGACGGTACCACTGGTTGGTTCAAGATATTT; CDR3: CATWDGTTGWFKIF
J: TRGJ1/TRGJ2; V: TRGV3; size: .; DNA: TGTGCCACCTGGGACCGAGCCTTTTATTATAAGAAACTCTTT; CDR3: CATWDRAFYYKKLF
J: TRGJ1/TRGJ2; V: TRGV3; size: .; DNA: TGTGCCACCTGGGCCAGGAAACTCTTT; CDR3: CATWARKLF
J: TRGJ1/TRGJ2; V: TRGV9; size: .; DNA: TGTGCCTTGTGGAGTCGATTGAATTATAAGAAACTCTTT; CDR3: CALWSRLNYKKLF
J: TRGJ1/TRGJ2; V: TRGV9; size: few; DNA: TGTGCCTTGTGGGAGCCCCTATCTTATAAGAAACTCTTT; CDR3: CALWEPLSYKKLF
J: TRGJ1/TRGJ2; V: TRGV9; size: .; DNA: TGTGCCTTGTGGGACCCAAATTGGGAGAAACTCTTT; CDR3: CALWDPNWEKLF